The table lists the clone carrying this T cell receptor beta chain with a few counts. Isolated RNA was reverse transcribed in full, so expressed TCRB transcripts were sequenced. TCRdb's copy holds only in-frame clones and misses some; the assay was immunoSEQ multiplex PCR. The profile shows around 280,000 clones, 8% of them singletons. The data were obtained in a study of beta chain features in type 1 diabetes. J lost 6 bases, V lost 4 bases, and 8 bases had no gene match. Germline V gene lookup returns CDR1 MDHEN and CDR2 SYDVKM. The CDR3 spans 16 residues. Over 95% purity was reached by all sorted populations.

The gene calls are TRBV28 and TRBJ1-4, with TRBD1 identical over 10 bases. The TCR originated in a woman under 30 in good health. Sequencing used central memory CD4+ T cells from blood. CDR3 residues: CASSSGGGQGYEKLFF. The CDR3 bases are TGTGCCAGCAGTTCCGGCGGGGGACAGGGGTATGAAAAACTGTTTTTT. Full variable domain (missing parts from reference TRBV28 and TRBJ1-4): DVKVTQSSRYLVKRTGEKVFLECVQDMDHENMFWYRQDPGLGLRLIYFSYDVKMKEKGDIPEGYSVSREKKERFSLILESASTNQTSMYLCASSSGGGQGYEKLFFGSGTQLSVL.